Below, 10 T cell receptor beta chains from the same sample are listed, as sequenced in a study of control samples from healthy donors and cancer patients. Clones were sequenced by immunoSEQ multiplex PCR, and TCRdb holds only the in-frame ones, with some missing. The data contain under 70,000 clones, more than 95% of them seen just once; the ten biggest clones take up less than 1.1%. Sequenced input: blood. These TCRs come from a young woman in good health.

This chain links TRBV19 with TRBJ1-1; TRBD1 aligns across 9 bases. The CDR3 is 14 residues long. Losses at the gene ends were 8 bases for V and 3 bases for J; bases not matched to a gene: 7. The germline V gene encodes CDR1 LNHDA and CDR2 SQIVND (reference sequence). CDR3 nucleotide sequence: TGTGCCAGTGGCCACAGGGGGCCGGACACTGAAGCTTTCTTT. This sequence encodes CASGHRGPDTEAFF.

The chain employs TRBV7-2 and TRBJ1-2; possible D gene TRBD1, 5 bases. The germline V and J ends were trimmed by 1 base and 5 bases, with 14 bases remaining between them. Germline V gives CDR1 SGHTA, CDR2 FQGNSA. This CDR3 contains 15 residues. CDR3 residues: CASSLGGDSSYGYTF. CDR3 nucleotides: TGTGCCAGCAGCTTAGGGGGGGACTCCAGTTATGGCTACACCTTC.

The chain joins TRBV4-3 to TRBJ2-1, with D perhaps TRBD2 (5 bases). The germline V gene encodes CDR1 LGHNA and CDR2 YSLEER. V shed 0 bases and J shed 6 bases, with 15 bases lying between them. CDR3 size: 16 residues. The CDR3 DNA reads TGCGCCAGCAGCCAAGACCAAGGACTTCCCCCCAATGAGCAGTTCTTC. Translated: CASSQDQGLPPNEQFF.

CDR3 DNA: TGTGCCAGTAAGGGACAGGGAGACAAGGAGACCCAGTACTTC. It encodes CASKGQGDKETQYF. This chain connects TRBV19 to TRBJ2-5, with TRBD1 matching 9 bases. Germline V gives CDR1 LNHDA, CDR2 SQIVND (reference sequence). V was pared by 7 bases and J by 5 bases, with 8 bases of the junction left unmatched. CDR3 length: 14 amino acids.

This clone was observed a handful of times. This chain uses TRBV7-9 with TRBJ2-7; D is perhaps TRBD1 (6 bases). Germline-derived CDR1 and CDR2 are SEHNR and FQNEAQ (reference sequence). The CDR3 is 15 amino acids. V dropped 3 bases and J dropped 3 bases, with 15 bases sitting between them. CDR3 sequence reads: CASSFPKQGFYEQYF. The CDR3 coding sequence is TGTGCCAGCAGCTTCCCCAAACAGGGTTTCTACGAGCAGTACTTC.

The chain is built from TRBV29-1 and TRBJ1-4; perhaps TRBD1 as D (5 bases). CDR1 is SQVTM, CDR2 ANQGSEA, per germline. Trimming took off 1 base at V and 12 bases at J, with 12 bases between the two ends. The CDR3 loop spans 12 amino acids. The CDR3 loop reads CSVEGGGRELFF. In DNA, the CDR3 is TGCAGCGTTGAAGGGGGCGGACGGGAACTGTTTTTT.

The gene calls are TRBV6-2 or TRBV6-3 and TRBJ1-3, with unresolved D. Trimming took off 5 bases at V and 0 bases at J, with 2 bases between the two ends. The V gene's germline CDR1 is MNHEY and CDR2 SVGEGT. CDR3 length equals 12 residues. CDR3 DNA: TGTGCCAGCAGTCTCTCTGGAAACACCATATATTTT. Its translation: CASSLSGNTIYF.

The V call is TRBV28, the J call TRBJ1-5, with 10 nucleotides matching TRBD1. Per the germline V gene, CDR1 is MDHEN and CDR2 is SYDVKM. The CDR3 covers 15 residues. Unmatched junction bases numbered 3, after V lost 4 bases and J lost 3 bases. CDR3 sequence: CASSSTGGINQPQHF. The DNA of the CDR3 is TGTGCCAGCAGTTCGACAGGGGGCATCAATCAGCCCCAGCATTTT.

The chain has TRBV11-2 and TRBJ2-3; D unresolved. With 5 bases removed from V and 1 base from J, the gap between germline ends came to 13 bases. The CDR3 runs to 15 residues. Germline loops: CDR1 SGHAT, CDR2 FQNNGV. CDR3 sequence reads: CASSPDGGGTDTQYF. The CDR3 region has the DNA TGTGCCAGCAGCCCCGACGGTGGGGGCACAGATACGCAGTATTTT.

This clone has just one count. This chain uses TRBV3-1 (or the pseudogene TRBV3-2) with TRBJ1-1; no reliable D call. In germline, CDR1 is LGHDT, CDR2 YNNKEL (reference sequence). The CDR3 covers 13 residues. The V gene lost 8 bases and the J gene lost 0 bases, with 10 bases spanning the gap. The CDR3: CASRSELNTEAFF. The CDR3 coding sequence is TGTGCCAGCCGCTCGGAGCTGAACACTGAAGCTTTCTTT.